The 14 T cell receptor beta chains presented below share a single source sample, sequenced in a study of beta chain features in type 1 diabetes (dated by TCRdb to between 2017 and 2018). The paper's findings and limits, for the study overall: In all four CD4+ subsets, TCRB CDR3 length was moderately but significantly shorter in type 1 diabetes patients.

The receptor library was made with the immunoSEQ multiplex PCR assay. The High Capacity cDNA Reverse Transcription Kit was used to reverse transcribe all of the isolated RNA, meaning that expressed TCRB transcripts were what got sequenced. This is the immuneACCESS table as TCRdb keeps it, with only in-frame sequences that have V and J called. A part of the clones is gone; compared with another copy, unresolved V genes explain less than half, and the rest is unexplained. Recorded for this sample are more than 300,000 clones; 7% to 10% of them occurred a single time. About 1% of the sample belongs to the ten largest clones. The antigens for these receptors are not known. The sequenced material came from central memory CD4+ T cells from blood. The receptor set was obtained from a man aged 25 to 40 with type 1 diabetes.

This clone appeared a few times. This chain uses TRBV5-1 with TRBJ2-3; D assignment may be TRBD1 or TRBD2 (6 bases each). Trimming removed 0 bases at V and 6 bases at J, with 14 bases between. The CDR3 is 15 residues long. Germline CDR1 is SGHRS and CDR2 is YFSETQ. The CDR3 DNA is TGCGCCAGCAGCTTGGAGGGGGGCCGCAAGGATACGCAGTATTTT. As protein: CASSLEGGRKDTQYF.

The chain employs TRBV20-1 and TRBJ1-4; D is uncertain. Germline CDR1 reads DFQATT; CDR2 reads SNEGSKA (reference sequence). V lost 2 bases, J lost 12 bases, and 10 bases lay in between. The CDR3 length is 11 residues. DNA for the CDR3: TGCAGTGCTAGATCAAGGGTCGAACTGTTTTTT. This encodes CSARSRVELFF.

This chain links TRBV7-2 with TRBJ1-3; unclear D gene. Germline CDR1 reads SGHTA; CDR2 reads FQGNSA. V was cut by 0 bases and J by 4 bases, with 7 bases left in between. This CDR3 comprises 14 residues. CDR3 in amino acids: CASSLAFPGNTIYF. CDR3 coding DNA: TGTGCCAGCAGCTTAGCCTTCCCGGGAAACACCATATATTTT.

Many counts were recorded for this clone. The CDR3 spells CASSFGFLRILRPDTQYF. CDR3 nucleotide sequence: TGTGCCAGCAGCTTCGGGTTCCTCAGAATCCTGCGGCCAGATACGCAGTATTTT. The gene calls are TRBV11-2 and TRBJ2-3; no clear D. The germline V and J ends were trimmed by 3 bases and 4 bases, with 23 bases remaining between them. This CDR3 has 18 amino acids. Germline CDR1 reads SGHAT; CDR2 reads FQNNGV.

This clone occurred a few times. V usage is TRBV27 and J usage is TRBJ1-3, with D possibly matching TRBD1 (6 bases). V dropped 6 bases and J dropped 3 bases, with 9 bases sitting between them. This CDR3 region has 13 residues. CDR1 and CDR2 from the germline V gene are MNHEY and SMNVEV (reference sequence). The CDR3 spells CASRTGLGNTIYF. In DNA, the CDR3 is TGTGCCAGCAGAACAGGGCTTGGAAACACCATATATTTT.

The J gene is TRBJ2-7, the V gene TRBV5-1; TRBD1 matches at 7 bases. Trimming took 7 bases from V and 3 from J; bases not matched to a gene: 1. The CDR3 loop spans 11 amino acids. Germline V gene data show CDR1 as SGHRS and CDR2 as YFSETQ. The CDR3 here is CASGDSYEQYF. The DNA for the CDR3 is TGCGCCAGCGGGGACAGCTACGAGCAGTACTTC.

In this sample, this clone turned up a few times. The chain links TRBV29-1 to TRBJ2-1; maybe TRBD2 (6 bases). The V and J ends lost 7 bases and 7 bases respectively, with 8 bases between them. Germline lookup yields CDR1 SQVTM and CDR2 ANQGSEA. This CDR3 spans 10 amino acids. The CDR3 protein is CSGGENEQFF. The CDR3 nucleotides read TGCAGCGGCGGGGAGAATGAGCAGTTCTTC.

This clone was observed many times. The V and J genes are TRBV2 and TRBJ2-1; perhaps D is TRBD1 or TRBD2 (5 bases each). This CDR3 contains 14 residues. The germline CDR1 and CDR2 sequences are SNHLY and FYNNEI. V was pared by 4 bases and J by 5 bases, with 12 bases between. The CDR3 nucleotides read TGTGCCAGCAGTGCGGGGCAGCCGAACAATGAGCAGTTCTTC. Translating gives CASSAGQPNNEQFF.

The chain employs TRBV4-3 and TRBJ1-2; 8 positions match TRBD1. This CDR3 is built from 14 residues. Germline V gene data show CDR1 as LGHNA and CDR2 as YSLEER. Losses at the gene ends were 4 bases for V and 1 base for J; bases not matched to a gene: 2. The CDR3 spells CASSPGQDNYGYTF. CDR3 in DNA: TGCGCCAGCAGCCCGGGACAGGATAACTATGGCTACACCTTC.

Here the CDR3 DNA reads TGTGCCAGCAGTTTTACAGGGTTTAATTCACCCCTCCACTTT. The encoded protein is CASSFTGFNSPLHF. The gene calls are TRBV28 and TRBJ1-6; weak D call: TRBD1 (6 bases). The CDR3 covers 14 residues. V was cut by 3 bases and J by 6 bases, with 9 bases left in between. Per germline, CDR1 MDHEN and CDR2 SYDVKM.

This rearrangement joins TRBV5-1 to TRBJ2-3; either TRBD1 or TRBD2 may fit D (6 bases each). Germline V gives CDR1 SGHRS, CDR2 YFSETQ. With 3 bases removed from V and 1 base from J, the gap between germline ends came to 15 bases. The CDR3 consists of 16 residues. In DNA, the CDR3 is TGCGCCAGCAGCTCTAAACAGGGAGGTGGCACAGATACGCAGTATTTT. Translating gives CASSSKQGGGTDTQYF.

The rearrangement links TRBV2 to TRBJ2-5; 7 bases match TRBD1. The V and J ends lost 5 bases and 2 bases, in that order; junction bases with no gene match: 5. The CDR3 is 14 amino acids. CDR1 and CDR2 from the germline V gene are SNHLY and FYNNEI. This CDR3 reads CASSSTGFQETQYF. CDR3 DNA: TGTGCCAGCAGTTCGACAGGGTTTCAAGAGACCCAGTACTTC.

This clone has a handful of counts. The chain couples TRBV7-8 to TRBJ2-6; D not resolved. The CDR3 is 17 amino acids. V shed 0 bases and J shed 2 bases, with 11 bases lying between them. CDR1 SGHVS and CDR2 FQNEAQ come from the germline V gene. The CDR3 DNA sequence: TGTGCCAGCAGCTTAGCGGTCGGCAGGCCTGGGGCCAACGTCCTGACTTTC. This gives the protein CASSLAVGRPGANVLTF.

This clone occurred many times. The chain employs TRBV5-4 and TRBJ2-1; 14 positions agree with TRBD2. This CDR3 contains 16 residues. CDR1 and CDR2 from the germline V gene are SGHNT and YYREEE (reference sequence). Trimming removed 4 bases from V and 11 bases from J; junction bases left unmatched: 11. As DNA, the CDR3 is TGTGCCAGCAGCCTGGGACTAGCGGGGGACGGGGCCCAGCAGTTCTTC. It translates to CASSLGLAGDGAQQFF.